This T cell receptor beta chain was recorded in a study of technical replicates of blood from a handful of donors. The table came from immunoSEQ multiplex PCR; TCRdb's copy has only in-frame clones and leaves some out. The table shows around 79,000 clones, with more than 90% occurring only once. The CDR3 spans 16 residues. Trimming stripped 4 bases from V and 5 bases from J, with 21 bases between. Looked up from germline, CDR1 is SGDLS and CDR2 is YYNGEE. V usage is TRBV9 and J usage is TRBJ1-1, with D perhaps TRBD1 (6 bases). The sample comprised T cells isolated from PBMCs. The sequence was obtained from a human donor in good health. Some clones in this sample may be carry-over from other donors' samples. CDR3 residues: CASSILPGGGGTEAFF. CDR3 sequence (DNA): TGTGCCAGCAGCATCCTACCGGGGGGAGGGGGGACTGAAGCTTTCTTT.